Presented here are 25 T cell receptor beta chains from one specimen sequenced in a study of CD8 T cells in ankylosing spondylitis. No antigen has been identified for these receptors. A single record per CDR3 protein comes from TCRdb applying MiXCR to the 5' RACE reads. The table includes about 400,000 distinct CDR3 sequences, 20% to 25% detected once. Study conclusions and caveats: Seemingly characteristic of ankylosing spondylitis blood was a TCR beta motif consisting of about 8 highly homologous variants.

The sample consisted of blood, either unsorted or a sorted T cell fraction (not recorded which). These receptors were collected from a male donor with ankylosing spondylitis.

This clonotype occurred a few times. The chain has TRBV5-1 and TRBJ1-1; a possible D gene is TRBD1 (6 bases). CDR1 SGHRS and CDR2 YFSETQ come from the germline V gene. CDR3 length: 16 residues. Trimming removed 3 bases at V and 1 base at J, with 16 bases between. CDR3 amino acids: CASSSGGGGRNTEAFF. As DNA, the CDR3 is TGCGCCAGCAGCTCAGGTGGGGGGGGCAGGAACACTGAAGCTTTCTTT.

V usage is TRBV7-2 and J usage is TRBJ2-1; the match to TRBD2 covers 8 bases. CDR3 length: 16 amino acids. The germline V gene encodes CDR1 SGHTA and CDR2 FQGNSA. V lost 4 bases to trimming and J lost 0 bases; unmatched junction nucleotides: 5. The CDR3 DNA sequence: TGTGCCAGCAGCTCGACTAGCGTTCCCTCCTACAATGAGCAGTTCTTC. Its translation is CASSSTSVPSYNEQFF.

This clonotype appeared a single time. The chain joins TRBV7-3 to TRBJ2-2; TRBD2 agrees at 7 bases. Germline assignment: CDR1 SGHTA and CDR2 FQGTGA. This CDR3 has 16 residues. J was trimmed by 7 bases and V by 4 bases; bases with no gene match: 12. CDR3 loop: CASSSSRTSDHGELFF. DNA for the CDR3: TGTGCCAGCAGCTCCTCGCGTACTAGCGATCACGGGGAGCTGTTTTTT.

This clonotype was found once. This chain connects TRBV7-9 to TRBJ1-2; TRBD1 might be the D (5 bases). Germline lookup yields CDR1 SEHNR and CDR2 FQNEAQ (reference sequence). The CDR3 totals 15 residues. V lost 3 bases and J 4 bases, leaving 15 bases between the germline ends. The CDR3: CASSFPLTGAYGYTF. The CDR3 region has the DNA TGTGCCAGCAGCTTTCCCCTTACCGGGGCCTATGGCTACACCTTC.

J is TRBJ2-2 and V is TRBV20-1; 9 bases match TRBD1. The CDR3 runs 14 residues. Germline CDR1 and CDR2: DFQATT and SNEGSKA (reference sequence). Trimming cost V 5 bases and J 5 bases; bases outside gene matches: 6. The CDR3 nucleotides are TGCAGTGCTGAACAGGGGGCGCAGACCGGGGAGCTGTTTTTT. Its translation: CSAEQGAQTGELFF.

There are many counts of this clonotype. This chain uses TRBV28 with TRBJ2-1; TRBD2 matches 11 bases. This CDR3 is 16 amino acids long. The germline V gene has CDR1 MDHEN and CDR2 SYDVKM. J was trimmed by 2 bases and V by 2 bases; bases with no gene match: 2. This CDR3 is CASSLQLAGAYNEQFF. CDR3 nucleotides: TGTGCCAGCAGTTTACAACTAGCGGGAGCCTACAATGAGCAGTTCTTC.

This clonotype has only a few counts. The chain employs TRBV29-1 and TRBJ2-7; TRBD2 aligns across 9 bases. V lost 7 bases and J lost 12; bases outside the gene matches: 7. The length of the CDR3 is 10 residues. Germline lookup yields CDR1 SQVTM and CDR2 ANQGSEA. In nucleotides, the CDR3 is TGCAGCGCCAGTTCTAGCGGGGCGTACTTC. Protein: CSASSSGAYF.

This chain uses TRBV30 with TRBJ2-5; either TRBD1 or TRBD2 may supply D (5 bases each). Germline values: CDR1 GTSNPN, CDR2 SVGIG (reference sequence). The CDR3 consists of 15 residues. The ends were cut back, 4 bases at V and 0 bases at J, with 15 bases in the middle. The CDR3 protein is CAWTRGWGYQETQYF. In nucleotides, the CDR3 is TGTGCCTGGACCCGAGGTTGGGGGTACCAAGAGACCCAGTACTTC. Full variable domain (remainder filled in from reference TRBV30 and TRBJ2-5): SQTIHQWPATLVQPVGSPLSLECTVEGTSNPNLYWYRQAAGRGLQLLFYSVGIGQISSEVPQNLSASRPQDRQFILSSKKLLLSDSGFYLCAWTRGWGYQETQYFGPGTRLLVL.

In this sample, this clonotype turned up a few times. The chain couples TRBV7-6 to TRBJ1-2; TRBD1 agrees at 8 bases. This CDR3 comprises 16 residues. CDR1 and CDR2 (germline): SGHVS, FNYEAQ. V was pared by 4 bases and J by 7 bases, with 14 bases of the junction left unmatched. The CDR3 region has the DNA TGTGCCAGCAGCTATGGACAGGGAGGGTCACGCGGTGGCTACACCTTC. The encoded protein is CASSYGQGGSRGGYTF.

This clonotype was detected a few times. CDR3 DNA sequence: TGTGCCAGCAGCGTGCGAACAGGGGGTCCCGGGGAGCTGTTTTTT. This codes for CASSVRTGGPGELFF. This chain links TRBV9 with TRBJ2-2; 8 nucleotides align to TRBD1. CDR1 and CDR2 (germline): SGDLS, YYNGEE. The CDR3 runs to 15 residues. Trimming took 2 bases from V and 6 from J; bases not matched to a gene: 6.

This clonotype has more than one count but fewer than ten. This sequence joins TRBV5-5 and TRBJ2-2; no firm D call. The CDR3 runs 15 residues. Germline V gene sequence: CDR1 SGHKS, CDR2 YYEKEE (reference sequence). V gave up 0 bases and J gave up 4 bases, with 10 bases separating them. The CDR3 DNA reads as TGTGCCAGCAGCTTGGATGGGGTCGTCACCGGGGAGCTGTTTTTT. It codes for CASSLDGVVTGELFF.

The V and J genes are TRBV12-3 or TRBV12-4 and TRBJ1-5; D is uncertain. The CDR3 extends over 13 amino acids. Trimming left V 7 bases short and J 9 bases short, with 16 bases between. CDR3 nucleotide sequence: TGTGCCAGCACCAGTGGGGATGGGGTGCCCCAGCATTTT. Translation: CASTSGDGVPQHF.

The genes are TRBV20-1 and TRBJ2-2; 9 nucleotides match TRBD2. CDR1 and CDR2 from the germline V gene are DFQATT and SNEGSKA (reference sequence). CDR3 length equals 13 residues. The V gene end was trimmed by 5 bases and the J gene end by 5 bases; junction bases not matched to a gene: 3. CDR3 coding DNA: TGCAGTGCTCGGACTAGCGCAACCGGGGAGCTGTTTTTT. The encoded protein is CSARTSATGELFF.

This clonotype was picked up a small number of times. The chain joins TRBV5-1 to TRBJ2-6; D remains unclear. From germline, CDR1 is SGHRS and CDR2 YFSETQ. V lost 4 bases and J 0 bases, leaving 8 bases between the germline ends. The CDR3 length is 15 residues. CDR3 nucleotides: TGCGCCAGCAGCCGTCAAAACTCTGGGGCCAACGTCCTGACTTTC. Translated, it gives CASSRQNSGANVLTF.

This clonotype was counted only a few times. This chain joins TRBV27 and TRBJ2-1; 9 positions match TRBD2. This CDR3 has 17 residues. Germline V gene lookup returns CDR1 MNHEY and CDR2 SMNVEV (reference sequence). Unmatched junction bases numbered 10, after V lost 3 bases and J lost 4 bases. The chain's CDR3 is CASSFWGGGRAYNEQFF. As DNA, the CDR3 is TGTGCCAGCAGTTTTTGGGGTGGCGGGAGGGCTTACAATGAGCAGTTCTTC.

In its sample, this clonotype was seen a few times. This chain joins TRBV3-1 and TRBJ2-3; D call uncertain. The CDR3 contains 16 residues. The V gene lost 1 base and the J gene lost 0 bases, with 11 bases spanning the gap. From germline, CDR1 is LGHDT and CDR2 YNNKEL (reference sequence). The CDR3 DNA reads as TGTGCCAGCAGCCAAGCCGGGTCCGTTAGCACAGATACGCAGTATTTT. Its protein product is CASSQAGSVSTDTQYF.

This chain joins TRBV5-1 and TRBJ1-4; a possible D gene is TRBD1 (5 bases). The CDR3 totals 12 residues. Trimming shortened V by 4 bases and J by 8 bases, and 9 bases separated the two germline ends. Germline V lookup: CDR1 SGHRS, CDR2 YFSETQ. The CDR3 reads CASSRDEEKLFF. The CDR3 DNA is TGCGCCAGCAGCAGGGACGAGGAAAAACTGTTTTTT.

The CDR3 bases are TGCGCCAGCAGCTTGACGGGAATAGGCTACAATGAGCAGTTCTTC. This translates into CASSLTGIGYNEQFF. This sequence joins TRBV5-1 and TRBJ2-1; D perhaps matches TRBD2 (5 bases). Per the germline V gene, CDR1 is SGHRS and CDR2 is YFSETQ. V was clipped by 1 base and J by 3 bases, with 11 bases between them. There are 15 residues in the CDR3.

CDR3 DNA sequence: TGTGCCAGCTCACCGCTACAGCTGGGGAACACTGAAGCTTTCTTT. Amino acids: CASSPLQLGNTEAFF. The V call is TRBV18, the J call TRBJ1-1; the D is unclear. CDR1 is KGHSH, CDR2 LQKENI, per germline. The CDR3 is 15 residues long. Trimming took 3 bases from V and 1 from J, leaving 12 bases between them.

About this clonotype: An end of the junction differs from the germline gene, which may be a read error. The chain links TRBV11-2 to TRBJ2-5; D gene ambiguous. CDR1 is SGHAT, CDR2 FQNNGV, per germline. The CDR3 has 11 residues. The CDR3 nucleotides read TGTGCCGGCAGCTCCGGAGAGACCCAGTACTTC. Translation gives CAGSSGETQYF.

The chain couples TRBV20-1 to TRBJ2-5; the match to TRBD2 covers 14 bases. With V trimmed by 6 bases and J by 5 bases, 5 bases remained unmatched. The germline gives CDR1 DFQATT, CDR2 SNEGSKA (reference sequence). CDR3 size: 14 residues. CDR3 protein: CSARLAGGVETQYF. In nucleotides, the CDR3 is TGCAGTGCCAGACTAGCGGGAGGGGTTGAGACCCAGTACTTC.

This clonotype was seen only a few times. The genes are TRBV27 and TRBJ2-1, with TRBD1 matching 9 bases. The CDR3 is 16 amino acids. In germline, CDR1 is MNHEY, CDR2 SMNVEV (reference sequence). J was trimmed by 4 bases and V by 6 bases; bases with no gene match: 10. As DNA, the CDR3 is TGTGCCAGCAGACCACTCGGGGACAGGGTGTACAATGAGCAGTTCTTC. Translating it yields CASRPLGDRVYNEQFF.

The chain joins TRBV7-6 to TRBJ2-2; D tentatively fits TRBD1 or TRBD2 (5 bases each). Trimming stripped 11 bases from V and 6 bases from J, with 25 bases between. The CDR3 spans 16 residues. Germline CDR1 is SGHVS and CDR2 is FNYEAQ. The CDR3 loop is CASKLIAGSGAGELFF. CDR3 in DNA: TGTGCCTCGAAGCTTATTGCAGGGAGTGGGGCCGGGGAGCTGTTTTTT.

This clonotype was recorded a few times. The chain carries TRBV5-1 and TRBJ1-1; D call uncertain. With 0 bases removed from V and 5 bases from J, the gap between germline ends came to 8 bases. Germline V gene lookup returns CDR1 SGHRS and CDR2 YFSETQ. This CDR3 is 13 amino acids long. The CDR3 here is CASSLVRGTEAFF. Here the CDR3 DNA reads TGCGCCAGCAGCTTGGTCCGGGGAACTGAAGCTTTCTTT.

The chain uses TRBV2 and TRBJ2-3; 9 bases match TRBD2. J was trimmed by 6 bases and V by 5 bases; bases with no gene match: 15. This CDR3 comprises 17 residues. The V gene's germline CDR1 is SNHLY and CDR2 FYNNEI. In nucleotides, the CDR3 is TGTGCCAGCAGTCGATGGGTGTCTAGCGGGGTCCGGGATACGCAGTATTTT. It yields the protein CASSRWVSSGVRDTQYF.